The text below deals with one T cell receptor (beta chain). This table comes from immunoSEQ multiplex PCR, and its TCRdb copy is limited to in-frame clones, with some not included. The sample lists 15,000 to 20,000 clones; 85% to 90% were seen once. The data were obtained in a study of blood T cell repertoires in COVID-19. The germline V gene has CDR1 SEHNR and CDR2 FQNEAQ (reference sequence). This CDR3 comprises 13 residues. V lost 0 bases and J 2 bases, leaving 2 bases between the germline ends. The sequence was collected from a man between 60 and 75 years old with active COVID-19. The chain uses TRBV7-9 and TRBJ2-1, with D unresolved. The sample taken for sequencing was peripheral blood. CDR3 region: CASSLATYNEQFF. The CDR3 nucleotides are TGTGCCAGCAGCTTAGCCACCTACAATGAGCAGTTCTTC.